This is a list of T cell receptor beta chains from one sample in a study of neurological immune-mediated disorders. TCRdb re-called the 5' RACE reads through MiXCR, storing one row per CDR3 protein. The sample records fewer than 35,000 distinct CDR3 sequences, roughly an eighth being singletons. The sample was PBMCs. The receptors originated from a woman between 40 and 55 years old in good health. Each CDR3 is given with its conserved first and last residue. The order of the fields is clone size, J gene, V gene, D gene, CDR3 protein, CDR3 DNA. A D gene is named only where the DNA matches it firmly. Not all rows give a size; the values are once, few, many and, for expanded clones, a class.

size: many
J: TRBJ2-7
V: TRBV29-1
D: NA
CDR3: CSVRGVVFYEQYF
DNA: TGCAGCGTTAGGGGGGTGGTTTTCTACGAGCAGTACTTC

size: many
J: TRBJ2-1
V: TRBV5-1
D: NA
CDR3: CASSLADPQTDEQFF
DNA: TGCGCCAGCAGCTTGGCGGACCCTCAGACGGATGAGCAGTTCTTC

size: many
J: TRBJ2-7
V: TRBV6-5
D: NA
CDR3: CASSTAGPTSYEQYF
DNA: TGTGCCAGCAGTACCGCGGGCCCCACCAGCTACGAGCAGTACTTC

size: medium-sized
J: TRBJ2-7
V: TRBV20-1
D: NA
CDR3: CSARSTTTYEQYF
DNA: TGCAGTGCTAGGTCGACAACCACCTACGAGCAGTACTTC

size: medium-sized
J: TRBJ2-7
V: TRBV12-5
D: TRBD1
CDR3: CASGAGTGLYEQYF
DNA: TGTGCTAGTGGGGCCGGGACAGGGTTGTACGAGCAGTACTTC

size: NA
J: TRBJ2-7
V: TRBV14
D: NA
CDR3: CASSQDGPGFYEQYF
DNA: TGTGCCAGCAGCCAAGATGGGCCAGGTTTCTACGAGCAGTACTTC

size: many
J: TRBJ1-5
V: TRBV6-5
D: NA
CDR3: CASSYKGPYSNQPQHF
DNA: TGTGCCAGCAGTTACAAGGGACCTTATAGCAATCAGCCCCAGCATTTT

size: many
J: TRBJ1-3
V: TRBV6-5
D: TRBD1
CDR3: CASSPGGGRSGNTIYF
DNA: TGTGCCAGCAGTCCAGGGGGAGGACGCTCTGGAAACACCATATATTTT

size: medium-sized
J: TRBJ1-3
V: TRBV7-2
D: TRBD1
CDR3: CASSYGTASGNTIYF
DNA: TGTGCCAGCAGCTATGGGACAGCCTCTGGAAACACCATATATTTT

size: many
J: TRBJ1-6
V: TRBV12-3/TRBV12-4
D: NA
CDR3: CASSTRGGSYNSPLHF
DNA: TGTGCCAGCAGCACGCGGGGTGGTTCCTATAATTCACCCCTCCACTTT

size: many
J: TRBJ1-3
V: TRBV2
D: NA
CDR3: CASRGPLRDTIYF
DNA: TGTGCCAGCAGGGGCCCGTTAAGGGACACCATATATTTT

size: many
J: TRBJ2-5
V: TRBV12-3/TRBV12-4
D: NA
CDR3: CASVTGHQETQYF
DNA: TGTGCCAGCGTTACAGGGCATCAAGAGACCCAGTACTTC

size: NA
J: TRBJ2-3
V: TRBV7-2
D: NA
CDR3: CASRNSPSTDTQYF
DNA: TGTGCCAGCCGTAACAGCCCTAGCACAGATACGCAGTATTTT

size: medium-sized
J: TRBJ2-5
V: TRBV20-1
D: TRBD2
CDR3: CSMGLAFQETQYF
DNA: TGCAGTATGGGACTAGCGTTTCAAGAGACCCAGTACTTC

size: many
J: TRBJ1-3
V: TRBV20-1
D: NA
CDR3: CSARGGNGNTIYF
DNA: TGCAGTGCTAGGGGAGGGAACGGAAACACCATATATTTT

size: many
J: TRBJ2-1
V: TRBV5-1
D: NA
CDR3: CASSAGPEGNEQFF
DNA: TGCGCCAGCAGCGCGGGCCCCGAGGGCAATGAGCAGTTCTTC

size: NA
J: TRBJ2-1
V: TRBV20-1
D: NA
CDR3: CSATIWGKGGNEQFF
DNA: TGCAGTGCCACGATTTGGGGAAAGGGTGGGAATGAGCAGTTCTTC

size: many
J: TRBJ1-2
V: TRBV29-1
D: TRBD1
CDR3: CSVANQGAYTF
DNA: TGCAGCGTGGCCAATCAGGGGGCCTACACCTTC

size: many
J: TRBJ1-1
V: TRBV6-1
D: NA
CDR3: CASRGEGGERTEAFF
DNA: TGTGCCAGCAGGGGTGAGGGAGGGGAGAGGACTGAAGCTTTCTTT

size: NA
J: TRBJ1-4
V: TRBV7-2
D: NA
CDR3: CASNSSGREKLFF
DNA: TGTGCCAGCAACTCCTCGGGTCGGGAAAAACTGTTTTTT

size: many
J: TRBJ2-7
V: TRBV29-1
D: TRBD2
CDR3: CSAVLAGAIYEQYF
DNA: TGCAGCGCCGTACTAGCGGGAGCTATTTACGAGCAGTACTTC

size: many
J: TRBJ1-2
V: TRBV2
D: TRBD1
CDR3: CASSGDRDIDLGYTF
DNA: TGTGCCAGCAGTGGGGACAGGGATATAGATCTCGGCTACACCTTC

size: medium-sized
J: TRBJ2-3
V: TRBV9
D: TRBD2
CDR3: CASSVAIAGVMDTQYF
DNA: TGTGCCAGCAGCGTAGCTATAGCGGGGGTCATGGATACGCAGTATTTT

size: many
J: TRBJ2-1
V: TRBV10-3
D: TRBD2
CDR3: CAISDGGGRYNEQFF
DNA: TGTGCCATCAGTGACGGGGGCGGGAGGTACAATGAGCAGTTCTTC

size: many
J: TRBJ2-7
V: TRBV5-6
D: TRBD1
CDR3: CASSSQFRDSSSYEQYF
DNA: TGTGCCAGCAGCTCACAGTTCCGGGACAGTTCCTCCTACGAGCAGTACTTC

size: many
J: TRBJ2-3
V: TRBV5-6
D: NA
CDR3: CASTYGQRFTDTQYF
DNA: TGTGCCAGCACCTACGGCCAGAGGTTCACAGATACGCAGTATTTT

size: NA
J: TRBJ1-4
V: TRBV13
D: NA
CDR3: CASSSRRGGEKLFF
DNA: TGTGCCAGCAGCTCTCGGCGGGGAGGTGAAAAACTGTTTTTT

size: many
J: TRBJ2-1
V: TRBV3-1
D: TRBD2
CDR3: CASSQDTGGGVGEQFF
DNA: TGTGCCAGCAGCCAAGATACAGGCGGGGGGGTTGGAGAGCAGTTCTTC

size: many
J: TRBJ2-1
V: TRBV7-6
D: NA
CDR3: CASSLNNEQFF
DNA: TGTGCCAGCAGCTTAAACAATGAGCAGTTCTTC

size: NA
J: TRBJ2-7
V: TRBV4-3
D: NA
CDR3: CARSQDRGNREQYF
DNA: TGCGCCAGAAGCCAAGATAGGGGCAATCGCGAGCAGTACTTC

size: many
J: TRBJ2-1
V: TRBV5-1
D: NA
CDR3: CASSSGPSDGSRNEQFF
DNA: TGCGCCAGCAGCTCCGGGCCAAGCGACGGGTCAAGGAATGAGCAGTTCTTC

size: many
J: TRBJ1-6
V: TRBV5-1
D: TRBD1
CDR3: CASSPLAVGQDNSPLHF
DNA: TGCGCCAGCAGCCCTCTTGCCGTTGGACAGGACAATTCACCCCTCCACTTT

size: many
J: TRBJ2-1
V: TRBV3-1
D: NA
CDR3: CASPPGNEQFF
DNA: TGTGCCAGCCCCCCCGGCAATGAGCAGTTCTTC

size: many
J: TRBJ2-7
V: TRBV12-5
D: NA
CDR3: CASGPRSFPYEQYF
DNA: TGTGCTAGTGGTCCGCGATCATTCCCCTACGAGCAGTACTTC

size: many
J: TRBJ2-1
V: TRBV10-3
D: NA
CDR3: CAISSSNEQFF
DNA: TGTGCCATCAGTAGCTCCAATGAGCAGTTCTTC

size: many
J: TRBJ2-1
V: TRBV9
D: TRBD2
CDR3: CASSGSGRAYNEQFF
DNA: TGTGCCAGCAGCGGTAGCGGGAGGGCGTACAATGAGCAGTTCTTC

size: many
J: TRBJ2-7
V: TRBV21-1
D: NA
CDR3: CASTPSAYEQYF
DNA: TGTGCCAGCACCCCAAGCGCCTACGAGCAGTACTTC

size: many
J: TRBJ2-7
V: TRBV7-2
D: TRBD2
CDR3: CASSLRTSRQYF
DNA: TGTGCCAGCAGCTTACGGACTAGTCGGCAGTACTTC

size: NA
J: TRBJ1-4
V: TRBV5-1
D: NA
CDR3: CASSRSDWGSGKLFF
DNA: TGCGCTAGCAGCAGATCCGACTGGGGATCAGGAAAACTGTTTTTT

size: many
J: TRBJ2-7
V: TRBV7-9
D: NA
CDR3: CASRWQGEGGEQYF
DNA: TGTGCCAGCAGGTGGCAGGGTGAGGGAGGCGAGCAGTACTTC

size: many
J: TRBJ2-2
V: TRBV12-3/TRBV12-4
D: TRBD1
CDR3: CASSSRDRGNVGGELFF
DNA: TGTGCCAGCAGTTCCCGGGACAGGGGGAATGTCGGCGGGGAGCTGTTTTTT

size: many
J: TRBJ2-1
V: TRBV7-3
D: NA
CDR3: CASSYTGGGHEQFF
DNA: TGTGCCAGCAGTTATACCGGGGGAGGACATGAGCAGTTCTTC

size: many
J: TRBJ2-7
V: TRBV20-1
D: TRBD1
CDR3: CSATGQGAYEQYF
DNA: TGCAGTGCCACGGGACAGGGAGCCTACGAGCAGTACTTC

size: medium-sized
J: TRBJ2-7
V: TRBV10-1
D: TRBD2
CDR3: CASSDGREGSYEQYF
DNA: TGCGCCAGCAGTGATGGGCGGGAGGGATCCTACGAGCAGTACTTC

size: NA
J: TRBJ1-1
V: TRBV6-5
D: TRBD1
CDR3: CASSYRGQGTEAFF
DNA: TGTGCCAGCAGTTACCGAGGACAGGGAACTGAAGCTTTCTTT